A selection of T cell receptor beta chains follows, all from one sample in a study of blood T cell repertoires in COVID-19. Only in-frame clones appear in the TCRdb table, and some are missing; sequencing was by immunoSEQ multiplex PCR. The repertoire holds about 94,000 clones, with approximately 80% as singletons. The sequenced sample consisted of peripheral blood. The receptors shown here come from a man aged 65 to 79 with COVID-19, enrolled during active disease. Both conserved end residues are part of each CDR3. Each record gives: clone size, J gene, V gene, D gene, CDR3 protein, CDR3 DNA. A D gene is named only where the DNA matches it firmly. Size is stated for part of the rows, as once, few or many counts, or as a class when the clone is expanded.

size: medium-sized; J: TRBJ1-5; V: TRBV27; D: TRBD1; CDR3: CASSPTGGRQPQHF; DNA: TGTGCCAGCAGTCCAACAGGGGGCAGACAGCCCCAGCATTTT
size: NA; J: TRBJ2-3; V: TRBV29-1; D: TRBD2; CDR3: CSGDSGGTDTQYF; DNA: TGCAGCGGCGATAGCGGGGGCACAGATACGCAGTATTTT
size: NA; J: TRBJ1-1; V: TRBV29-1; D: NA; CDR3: CSVRVDRNTEAFF; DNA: TGCAGCGTACGAGTTGACAGGAACACTGAAGCTTTCTTT
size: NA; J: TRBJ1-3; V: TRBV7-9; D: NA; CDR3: CASSLRTAGVGNTIYF; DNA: TGTGCCAGCAGCTTAAGGACGGCAGGGGTAGGAAACACCATATATTTT
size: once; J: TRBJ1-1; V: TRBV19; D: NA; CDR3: CASSLGGARTEAFF; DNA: TGTGCCAGTAGCCTCGGGGGGGCTCGCACTGAAGCTTTCTTT
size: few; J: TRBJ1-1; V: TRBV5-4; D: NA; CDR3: CASSVRGTEAFF; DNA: TGTGCCAGCAGCGTCCGGGGCACTGAAGCTTTCTTT
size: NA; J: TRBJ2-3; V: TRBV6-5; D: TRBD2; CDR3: CASSLSGGAPDTQYF; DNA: TGTGCCAGCAGTTTGAGCGGGGGGGCCCCAGATACGCAGTATTTT
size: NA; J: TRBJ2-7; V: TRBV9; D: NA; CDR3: CASSAGTSAISYEQYF; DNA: TGTGCCAGCAGCGCTGGGACATCGGCGATCTCCTACGAGCAGTACTTC
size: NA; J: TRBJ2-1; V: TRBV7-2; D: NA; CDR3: CASSLYRSSYNEQFF; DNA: TGTGCCAGCAGCTTATACCGTAGCTCCTACAATGAGCAGTTCTTC
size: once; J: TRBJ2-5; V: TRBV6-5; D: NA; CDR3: CASNRDQETQYF; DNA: TGTGCCAGCAACAGGGATCAAGAGACCCAGTACTTC
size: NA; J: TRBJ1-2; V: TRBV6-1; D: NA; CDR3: CASSEAGQNYGYTF; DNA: TGTGCCAGCAGTGAAGCGGGGCAGAACTATGGCTACACCTTC
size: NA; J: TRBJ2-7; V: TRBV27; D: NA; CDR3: CASNPVGGRGLYEQYF; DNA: TGTGCCAGCAACCCCGTAGGAGGCAGGGGCCTCTACGAGCAGTACTTC
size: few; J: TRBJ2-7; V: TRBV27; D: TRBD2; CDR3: CASGSSGEWYEQYF; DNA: TGTGCCAGCGGTTCTAGCGGAGAGTGGTACGAGCAGTACTTC
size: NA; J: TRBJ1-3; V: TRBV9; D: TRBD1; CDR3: CASSPGQGSGNTIYF; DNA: TGTGCCAGCAGCCCCGGACAGGGGTCTGGAAACACCATATATTTT
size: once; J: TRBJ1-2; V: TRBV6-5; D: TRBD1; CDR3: CASSRQGANYGYTF; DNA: TGTGCCAGCAGTCGACAGGGGGCTAACTATGGCTACACCTTC
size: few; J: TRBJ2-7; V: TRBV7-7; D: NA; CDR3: CASSLAAQGSQHEQYF; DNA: TGTGCTAGCAGCTTAGCGGCTCAGGGTTCTCAACACGAGCAGTACTTC
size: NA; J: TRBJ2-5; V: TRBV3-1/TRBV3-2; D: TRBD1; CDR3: CASSQADRQGGAQYF; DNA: TGTGCCAGCAGCCAAGCAGATAGACAGGGTGGGGCCCAGTACTTC
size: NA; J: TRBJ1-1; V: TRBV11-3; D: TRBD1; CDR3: CASSFKTGQGVLNTEAFF; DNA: TGTGCCAGCAGCTTCAAGACGGGACAGGGGGTGTTGAACACTGAAGCTTTCTTT
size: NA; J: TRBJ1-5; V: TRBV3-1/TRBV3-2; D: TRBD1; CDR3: CASSQGETGKNQPQHF; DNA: TGTGCCAGCAGCCAAGGTGAGACAGGGAAAAATCAGCCCCAGCATTTT
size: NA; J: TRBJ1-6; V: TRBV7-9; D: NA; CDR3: CASSTGDRSPLHF; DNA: TGTGCCAGCAGTACGGGTGATCGGTCACCCCTCCACTTT
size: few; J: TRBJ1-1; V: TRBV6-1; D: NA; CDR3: CASSEQGFMNTEAFF; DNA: TGTGCCAGCAGTGAACAGGGGTTTATGAACACTGAAGCTTTCTTT
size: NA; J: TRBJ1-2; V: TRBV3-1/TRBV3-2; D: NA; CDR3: CASSQVRDTTNYGYTF; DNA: TGTGCCAGCAGCCAAGTCCGGGACACAACAAACTATGGCTACACCTTC
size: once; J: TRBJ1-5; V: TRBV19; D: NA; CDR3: CASSIVPGSNQPQHF; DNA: TGTGCCAGTAGTATAGTGCCAGGTAGCAATCAGCCCCAGCATTTT
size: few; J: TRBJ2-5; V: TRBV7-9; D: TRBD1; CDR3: CASSLGTGSLGQYF; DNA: TGTGCCAGCAGCTTAGGGACAGGGTCCCTTGGCCAGTACTTC
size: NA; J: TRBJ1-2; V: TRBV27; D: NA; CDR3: CASSFEGSYGYTF; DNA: TGTGCCAGCAGTTTCGAGGGTAGCTATGGCTACACCTTC
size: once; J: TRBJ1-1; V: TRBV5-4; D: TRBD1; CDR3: CASSWIDRDDTEAFF; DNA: TGTGCCAGCAGCTGGATAGACAGGGATGACACTGAAGCTTTCTTT
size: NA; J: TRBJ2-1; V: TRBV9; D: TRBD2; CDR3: CASSPTSGSSYNEQFF; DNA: TGTGCCAGCAGCCCGACTAGCGGGAGCTCCTACAATGAGCAGTTCTTC
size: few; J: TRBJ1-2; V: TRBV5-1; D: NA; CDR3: CASSLLSPRGGYTF; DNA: TGCGCCAGCAGCTTGCTCAGTCCTAGGGGAGGCTACACCTTC
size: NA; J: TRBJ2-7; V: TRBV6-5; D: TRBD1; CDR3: CASSLGQGAFDEQYF; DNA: TGTGCCAGCAGCCTCGGACAGGGGGCGTTCGACGAGCAGTACTTC
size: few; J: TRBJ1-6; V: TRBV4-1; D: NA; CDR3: CASSLTRFDSYNSPLHF; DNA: TGCGCCAGCAGTCTAACGCGATTCGACTCCTATAATTCACCCCTCCACTTT
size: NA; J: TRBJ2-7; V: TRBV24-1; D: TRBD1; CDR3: CATSDQTGSFYEQYF; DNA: TGTGCCACCAGTGACCAGACAGGGTCGTTCTACGAGCAGTACTTC
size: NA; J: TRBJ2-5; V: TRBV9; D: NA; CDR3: CASSDDRAGRETQYF; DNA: TGTGCCAGCAGCGATGACAGGGCGGGACGGGAGACCCAGTACTTC
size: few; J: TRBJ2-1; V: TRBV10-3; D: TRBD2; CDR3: CAISFSGSYNEQFF; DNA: TGTGCCATCAGTTTTAGCGGGTCCTACAATGAGCAGTTCTTC
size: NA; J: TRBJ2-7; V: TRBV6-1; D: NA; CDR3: CASSDYREQYF; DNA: TGTGCCAGCAGTGATTATCGTGAGCAGTACTTC
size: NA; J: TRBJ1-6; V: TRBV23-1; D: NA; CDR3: CASRQPGLNSPLHF; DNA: TGCGCCAGCAGGCAACCGGGGTTGAATTCACCCCTCCACTTT
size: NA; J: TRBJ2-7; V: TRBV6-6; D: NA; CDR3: CASSYLDSSYEQYF; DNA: TGTGCCAGCAGTTACTTGGACAGCTCCTACGAGCAGTACTTC
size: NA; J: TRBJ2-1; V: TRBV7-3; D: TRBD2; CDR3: CASSRASAGYNEQFF; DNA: TGTGCCAGCAGTCGGGCCTCAGCGGGGTACAATGAGCAGTTCTTC
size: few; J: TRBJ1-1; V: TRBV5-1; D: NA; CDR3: CASSLAGQGMPEAFF; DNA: TGCGCCAGCAGCTTGGCCGGGCAGGGGATGCCTGAAGCTTTCTTT
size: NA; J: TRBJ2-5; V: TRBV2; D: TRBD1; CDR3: CASSLQGAWETQYF; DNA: TGTGCCAGCAGTCTCCAGGGGGCTTGGGAGACCCAGTACTTC
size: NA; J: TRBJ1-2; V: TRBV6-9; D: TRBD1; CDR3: CASRMTGGYGYTF; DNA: TGTGCCAGCAGGATGACAGGGGGTTATGGCTACACCTTC
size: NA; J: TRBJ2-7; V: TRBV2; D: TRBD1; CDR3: CASKKQGASSYEQYF; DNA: TGTGCCAGCAAAAAGCAGGGGGCCAGCTCCTACGAGCAGTACTTC
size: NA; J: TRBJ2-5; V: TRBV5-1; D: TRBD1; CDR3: CASSSGTGGQETQYF; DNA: TGCGCCAGCAGCTCAGGGACAGGAGGACAAGAGACCCAGTACTTC
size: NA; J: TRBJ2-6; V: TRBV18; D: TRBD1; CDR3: CASSSLGQAYSGANVLTF; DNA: TGTGCCAGCTCATCATTGGGACAGGCCTACTCTGGGGCCAACGTCCTGACTTTC
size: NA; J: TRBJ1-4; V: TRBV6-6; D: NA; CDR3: CASNYPGGGGSEKLFF; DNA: TGTGCCAGCAACTACCCCGGGGGGGGTGGGAGTGAAAAACTGTTTTTT
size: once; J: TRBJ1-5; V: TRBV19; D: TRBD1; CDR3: CASSIGTGGNQPQHF; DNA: TGTGCCAGTAGTATAGGGACAGGCGGCAATCAGCCCCAGCATTTT
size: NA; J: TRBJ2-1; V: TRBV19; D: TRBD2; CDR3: CASSRREGWANEQFF; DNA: TGTGCCAGTAGTAGGAGGGAGGGCTGGGCCAATGAGCAGTTCTTC
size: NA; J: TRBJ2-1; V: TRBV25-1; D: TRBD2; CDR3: CASSESGENNEQFF; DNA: TGTGCCAGCAGTGAAAGCGGGGAGAACAATGAGCAGTTCTTC
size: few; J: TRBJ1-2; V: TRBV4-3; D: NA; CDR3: CASSQDREAVGYGYTF; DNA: TGCGCCAGCAGCCAAGATCGAGAGGCAGTAGGCTATGGCTACACCTTC
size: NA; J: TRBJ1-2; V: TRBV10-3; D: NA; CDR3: CAISDGNYGYTF; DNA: TGTGCCATCAGTGACGGGAACTATGGCTACACCTTC
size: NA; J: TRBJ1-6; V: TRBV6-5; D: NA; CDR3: CASSYRRAGYNSPLHF; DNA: TGTGCCAGCAGTTATCGGCGGGCGGGCTATAATTCACCCCTCCACTTT
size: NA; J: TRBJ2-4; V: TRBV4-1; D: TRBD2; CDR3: CASSQDRSGRADIQYF; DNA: TGCGCCAGCAGCCAAGATAGGAGCGGGAGGGCGGACATTCAGTACTTC
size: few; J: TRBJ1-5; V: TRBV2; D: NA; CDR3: CASSASQGGQPQHF; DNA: TGTGCCAGCAGTGCATCCCAAGGCGGCCAGCCCCAGCATTTT